This T cell receptor beta chain was sequenced for a study of blood T cell repertoires in COVID-19. Overall study: Sites across the United States, Italy and Spain contributed samples from acute and convalescent COVID-19. The cDNA or gDNA used as material had been derived from T cells, B-cell-depleted T cells, or PBMCs.

V lost 5 bases, J lost 4 bases, and 2 bases stayed unmatched. CDR3 length: 13 amino acids. Per the original data handling: Reference gene primer amplification yielded estimated nucleated cell counts. This table comes from immunoSEQ multiplex PCR, and its TCRdb copy is limited to in-frame clones, with some not included. The DNA was the basis for D and trimming; V, J and clone size are from that table. The table has 200,000 or so clones, roughly 76% seen once. This clone was found a few times. The chain uses TRBV12-3 or TRBV12-4 and TRBJ1-1; 9 positions match TRBD1. Sequencing input: peripheral blood. This clonotype originated in a woman aged 80 or over with COVID-19, enrolled during active disease. The CDR3 region has the DNA TGTGCCAGCAGTCAGACAGGGGGCACTGAAGCTTTCTTT. It encodes CASSQTGGTEAFF.